One and the same sample provided the 24 T cell receptor beta chains below, sequenced in a study of T cells after yellow fever vaccination. TCRdb fed the 5' RACE reads into MiXCR, producing one record per CDR3 protein. This sample carries about 53,000 distinct CDR3 sequences, 5% to 6.5% of them seen once, and the ten largest clones take roughly 28%. The source material was PBMCs, either bulk or a sorted T-cell subset (CD4+, CD8+, memory, or dextramer-sorted; not recorded which), sampled on the day of the yellow fever booster vaccination. These receptors all come from a man aged 18 to 30 who received the YFV17D yellow fever vaccine.

This clonotype appeared a few times. The chain combines TRBV11-1 with TRBJ1-1, with a tentative D call TRBD1 (6 bases). V was trimmed by 5 bases and J by 1 base, leaving 20 bases between them. Germline CDR1 SGHAT, CDR2 FQDESV (reference sequence). The CDR3 sequence is 17 residues long. The CDR3 loop reads CASSPRQEIYWNTEAFF. Written as DNA, the CDR3 is TGTGCCAGCAGCCCCCGACAGGAGATTTATTGGAACACTGAAGCTTTCTTT.

This clonotype has just a few counts. The chain carries TRBV2 and TRBJ2-5, with a tentative D call TRBD1 (7 bases). The CDR3 has 11 residues. V was trimmed by 7 bases and J by 7 bases, leaving 10 bases between them. Per the germline V gene, CDR1 is SNHLY and CDR2 is FYNNEI. In DNA, the CDR3 is TGTGCCAGCAACAGGGGAGGGACCCAGTACTTC. Translation gives CASNRGGTQYF.

This clonotype was observed a handful of times. The J gene is TRBJ1-5, the V gene TRBV5-1; no clear D. The CDR3 runs 13 residues. Between the trimmed V and J ends, which lost 0 bases and 4 bases, there was a span of 5 bases. CDR1 is SGHRS and CDR2 is YFSETQ in the germline V gene. The CDR3: CASSLGWNQPQHF. CDR3 in DNA: TGCGCCAGCAGCTTGGGATGGAATCAGCCCCAGCATTTT.

This clonotype occurred a few times. This chain connects TRBV4-3 to TRBJ1-4; no clear D gene. This CDR3 contains 17 residues. CDR1 is LGHNA and CDR2 is YSLEER in the germline V gene. Trimming pared 0 bases from V and 0 bases from J, leaving 11 bases between. This CDR3 reads CASSQDFATTTNEKLFF. The DNA of the CDR3 is TGCGCCAGCAGCCAAGATTTCGCGACTACAACTAATGAAAAACTGTTTTTT.

This chain links TRBV27 with TRBJ2-1; a weak D match, TRBD2 (5 bases). The CDR3 spans 14 residues. V lost 6 bases and J 4 bases, leaving 13 bases between the germline ends. The germline gives CDR1 MNHEY, CDR2 SMNVEV (reference sequence). CDR3 in amino acids: CASRLITGYNEQFF. Written as DNA, the CDR3 is TGTGCCAGCAGGTTAATAACGGGGTACAATGAGCAGTTCTTC.

Many counts were recorded for this clonotype. The genes are TRBV27 and TRBJ1-4; no clear D gene. V lost 5 bases and J 8 bases, leaving 15 bases between the germline ends. Germline V gene sequence: CDR1 MNHEY, CDR2 SMNVEV (reference sequence). The CDR3 extends over 14 amino acids. The CDR3 here is CASSTIGLREKLFF. The CDR3 region has the DNA TGTGCCAGCAGTACAATTGGGCTGCGAGAAAAACTGTTTTTT.

This chain connects TRBV6-2 or TRBV6-3 to TRBJ1-6, with no clear D. Germline V CDR1 and CDR2: MNHEY, SVGEGT. With 4 bases removed from V and 9 bases from J, the gap between germline ends came to 7 bases. The CDR3 spans 12 residues. CDR3 coding DNA: TGTGCCAGCAGTTCACAGCCTTCACCCCTCCACTTT. This encodes CASSSQPSPLHF.

This chain connects TRBV12-3 or TRBV12-4 to TRBJ2-5; TRBD2 is a possible D gene (5 bases). V gave up 2 bases and J gave up 1 base, with 11 bases separating them. The CDR3 length is 15 residues. DNA for the CDR3: TGTGCCAGCAGTTTAAGTATGAGCGGCCAAGAGACCCAGTACTTC. It translates to CASSLSMSGQETQYF.

This clonotype showed up many times. J is TRBJ2-7 and V is TRBV5-1; perhaps D is TRBD1 or TRBD2 (5 bases each). CDR1 SGHRS and CDR2 YFSETQ come from the germline V gene. V was cut by 3 bases and J by 5 bases, with 12 bases left in between. This CDR3 is built from 13 residues. CDR3 sequence (DNA): TGCGCCAGCAGCTCGCCGGGGCGCGACGAGCAGTACTTC. Translating it yields CASSSPGRDEQYF. The complete variable domain, with remaining parts taken from reference TRBV5-1 and TRBJ2-7, reads KAGVTQTPRYLIKTRGQQVTLSCSPISGHRSVSWYQQTPGQGLQFLFEYFSETQRNKGNFPGRFSGRQFSNSRSEMNVSTLELGDSALYLCASSSPGRDEQYFGPGTRLTVT.

This clonotype was found many times. CDR3 residues: CASRVGFSSYNEQFF. CDR3 coding DNA: TGTGCCAGCCGCGTGGGGTTTAGCTCCTACAATGAGCAGTTCTTC. This chain uses TRBV27 with TRBJ2-1; D remains ambiguous. Germline assignment: CDR1 MNHEY and CDR2 SMNVEV (reference sequence). This CDR3 region has 15 residues. Between the trimmed V and J ends, which lost 8 bases and 0 bases, there was a span of 14 bases.

This clonotype has a count of ten or more. The rearrangement links TRBV5-1 to TRBJ1-1; D remains ambiguous. V was cut by 1 base and J by 0 bases, with 7 bases left in between. Germline assignment: CDR1 SGHRS and CDR2 YFSETQ. The CDR3 covers 14 residues. CDR3 DNA: TGCGCCAGCAGCTTGTCGGAAGTGAACACTGAAGCTTTCTTT. Amino acids: CASSLSEVNTEAFF. Full variable domain (rest looked up from reference TRBV5-1 and TRBJ1-1): KAGVTQTPRYLIKTRGQQVTLSCSPISGHRSVSWYQQTPGQGLQFLFEYFSETQRNKGNFPGRFSGRQFSNSRSEMNVSTLELGDSALYLCASSLSEVNTEAFFGQGTRLTVV.

With regard to this clonotype: A clone one base away is much larger, so this may be a read error. This sequence joins TRBV4-1 and TRBJ2-3; D not certain. Looked up from germline, CDR1 is MGHRA and CDR2 is YSYEKL. The CDR3 has 12 amino acids. CDR3 residues: CANSQGIDTQYF. The DNA for the CDR3 is TGCGCCAACAGCCAAGGGATAGATACGCAGTATTTT.

This clonotype was found many times. The rearrangement joins TRBV5-1 to TRBJ2-3, with D unclear. CDR1 is SGHRS and CDR2 is YFSETQ in the germline V gene. Trimming took off 4 bases at V and 0 bases at J, with 6 bases between the two ends. The CDR3 spans 13 residues. This chain's CDR3 is CASSPGSTDTQYF. The CDR3 DNA follows: TGCGCCAGCAGCCCCGGGAGCACAGATACGCAGTATTTT.

This clonotype was observed at least ten times. This sequence joins TRBV15 and TRBJ1-6; D ambiguous. Germline loops: CDR1 LNHNV, CDR2 YYDKDF (reference sequence). The CDR3 runs 12 residues. With 3 bases removed from V and 14 bases from J, the gap between germline ends came to 11 bases. CDR3 amino acids: CATSSPYRTLHF. The CDR3 DNA reads TGTGCCACCAGCAGTCCATATAGGACCCTCCACTTT.

This sequence joins TRBV6-6 and TRBJ1-2; D is undetermined. The V gene's germline CDR1 is MNHNY and CDR2 SVGAGI (reference sequence). Trimming removed 2 bases at V and 5 bases at J, with 21 bases between. This CDR3 spans 17 amino acids. In nucleotides, the CDR3 is TGTGCCAGCAGTTACGTTATGAACATGGTCCAACAATATGGCTACACCTTC. Protein: CASSYVMNMVQQYGYTF.

This chain joins TRBV20-1 and TRBJ2-4; 8 bases agree with TRBD2. With V trimmed by 5 bases and J by 8 bases, 14 bases remained unmatched. Per the germline V gene, CDR1 is DFQATT and CDR2 is SNEGSKA (reference sequence). The CDR3 spans 15 residues. The chain's CDR3 is CSADTGLGARDIQYF. CDR3 DNA sequence: TGCAGTGCTGACACGGGACTAGGGGCTCGCGACATTCAGTACTTC.

The chain links TRBV30 to TRBJ2-3; TRBD2 agrees at 9 bases. The germline V gene has CDR1 GTSNPN and CDR2 SVGIG (reference sequence). Trimming removed 2 bases from V and 6 bases from J; junction bases left unmatched: 9. This CDR3 spans 15 amino acids. The CDR3 region is CAWSPGASGADTQYF. Here the CDR3 DNA reads TGTGCCTGGAGTCCTGGGGCTAGCGGGGCGGATACGCAGTATTTT.

Many counts were recorded for this clonotype. The chain employs TRBV4-3 and TRBJ2-1; D may be TRBD1 (6 bases). The germline CDR1 and CDR2 sequences are LGHNA and YSLEER. This CDR3 region has 14 residues. Trimming took 0 bases from V and 8 from J, leaving 11 bases between them. The CDR3 spells CASSQDVGADEQFF. CDR3 nucleotide sequence: TGCGCCAGCAGCCAAGATGTGGGGGCGGATGAGCAGTTCTTC.

This clonotype appeared many times. The chain has TRBV7-9 and TRBJ2-7; the D gene is possibly TRBD1 (6 bases). V was trimmed by 5 bases and J by 0 bases, leaving 11 bases between them. The CDR3 sequence is 14 residues long. From germline, CDR1 is SEHNR and CDR2 FQNEAQ (reference sequence). The CDR3 protein is CASSALDSSYEQYV. The CDR3 DNA is TGTGCCAGCAGCGCGTTGGACAGCTCCTACGAGCAGTACGTC.

This clonotype was seen repeatedly, ten times or more. The V and J genes are TRBV10-3 and TRBJ2-2, with 7 bases aligning to TRBD1. V shed 10 bases and J 1 base; nucleotides not matched to a gene: 3. Per the germline V gene, CDR1 is ENHRY and CDR2 is SYGVKD. This CDR3 contains 13 residues. The CDR3 is CAKRQGNTGELFF. DNA for the CDR3: TGTGCCAAGAGACAGGGGAACACCGGGGAGCTGTTTTTT.

This clonotype came up a few times. The chain carries TRBV7-2 and TRBJ1-4; possibly TRBD1 for D (5 bases). The CDR3 consists of 15 residues. V was clipped by 5 bases and J by 3 bases, with 13 bases between them. Germline V gene lookup returns CDR1 SGHTA and CDR2 FQGNSA. The CDR3 region has the DNA TGTGCCAGCAGCCCCCGGGGGAGGGCTAATGAAAAACTGTTTTTT. Translating gives CASSPRGRANEKLFF.

This clonotype was counted at least ten times. The chain joins TRBV10-1 to TRBJ1-2, with unresolved D. CDR1 and CDR2 from the germline V gene are WNHNN and SYGVQD (reference sequence). There are 13 residues in the CDR3. Trimming pared 0 bases from V and 7 bases from J, leaving 9 bases between. CDR3 loop: CASSESLEGGYTF. CDR3 nucleotide sequence: TGCGCCAGCAGTGAGTCCCTGGAAGGTGGCTACACCTTC.

Comments on this clonotype: This may stem from a read error, because a much larger clone lies one nucleotide away. V and J are TRBV2 and TRBJ1-1, with a possible D match to TRBD1 (5 bases). From germline, CDR1 is SNHLY and CDR2 FYNNEI. V lost 5 bases and J 4 bases, leaving 14 bases between the germline ends. CDR3 length: 14 residues. Here the CDR3 DNA reads TGTGCCAGCAGTAGGTGCGGGGGGACCACTGAAGCTTTCTTT. Protein product: CASSRCGGTTEAFF.

This clonotype was detected many times. One end of the junction fails to match germline, which may point to a read error. This chain connects TRBV7-7 to TRBJ1-6; 10 nucleotides match TRBD1. CDR3 size: 16 residues. The V gene's germline CDR1 is SSHAT and CDR2 FNYEAQ (reference sequence). The CDR3 nucleotides read TGTGCTAGCAGCTTTGGACAGGGGGATAATAATTCACCCCTCCACTTT. Translated, it gives CASSFGQGDNNSPLHF. The variable domain in full, with the rest retrieved from reference TRBV7-7 and TRBJ1-6, is GAGVSQSPRYKVTKRGQDVTLRCDPISSHATLYWYQQALGQGPEFLTYFNYEAQPDKSGLPSDRFSAERPEGSISTLTIQRTEQRDSAMYRCASSFGQGDNNSPLHFGNGTRLTVT.